The 12 T cell receptor beta chains reported below all come from one sample, sequenced in a study of T cell changes during pregnancy in multiple sclerosis. The table came from immunoSEQ multiplex PCR; TCRdb's copy has only in-frame clones and leaves some out. The sample yields approximately 60,000 clones, 92% seen once. Sample: peripheral blood, taken in the second trimester of pregnancy. The origin of the receptors is a female donor in good health, enrolled as a control in a pregnancy study.

The chain carries TRBV28 and TRBJ2-5; 10 bases are a match to TRBD2. The J segment lost 9 bases and the V segment lost 6 bases, leaving 10 bases of the junction unmatched. This CDR3 has 14 residues. Germline lookup yields CDR1 MDHEN and CDR2 SYDVKM. This chain's CDR3 is CASRAGGAVWAQYF. The CDR3, as DNA: TGTGCCAGCAGAGCGGGGGGGGCCGTGTGGGCCCAGTACTTC.

V and J are TRBV6-6 and TRBJ2-7; D is possibly TRBD2 (5 bases). The germline V gene has CDR1 MNHNY and CDR2 SVGAGI (reference sequence). The V end lost 6 bases, the J end lost 3 bases, and 9 bases lay between the germline ends. This CDR3 has 12 amino acids. The CDR3 loop is CASSPGIYEQYF. Written as DNA, the CDR3 is TGTGCCAGCAGCCCCGGGATCTACGAGCAGTACTTC.

V gene TRBV27 combines with J gene TRBJ1-6, with D maybe TRBD1 (5 bases). The CDR3 is 20 amino acids. Trimming took off 4 bases at V and 11 bases at J, with 33 bases between the two ends. Germline V CDR1 and CDR2: MNHEY, SMNVEV (reference sequence). Here the CDR3 DNA reads TGTGCCAGCAGTTATCATCCCGGGGGGATATACGAGCCCAGGTGGACACCCCTCCACTTT. Translating gives CASSYHPGGIYEPRWTPLHF.

The chain recombines TRBV27 with TRBJ2-5, with 8 bases matching TRBD1. Germline lookup yields CDR1 MNHEY and CDR2 SMNVEV (reference sequence). V lost 5 bases and J lost 5; bases outside the gene matches: 4. The CDR3 is 13 residues long. The CDR3 nucleotides are TGTGCCAGCAGTCAGGGGGCGTGGGAGACCCAGTACTTC. Its protein product is CASSQGAWETQYF.

This clone has just one count. The chain is built from TRBV2 and TRBJ2-3; 10 nucleotides agree with TRBD2. Germline V lookup: CDR1 SNHLY, CDR2 FYNNEI. The V and J ends lost 2 bases and 4 bases, in that order; junction bases with no gene match: 3. The CDR3 contains 15 residues. CDR3 in amino acids: CASSEQAGGPDTQYF. DNA for the CDR3: TGTGCCAGCAGTGAACAAGCGGGGGGGCCAGATACGCAGTATTTT.

This CDR3 reads CASSLYDGETQYF. CDR3 bases: TGTGCCAGCAGCCTCTACGATGGAGAGACCCAGTACTTC. The genes are TRBV13 and TRBJ2-5; D is ambiguous. Germline CDR1 and CDR2: PRHDT and FYEKMQ (reference sequence). The germline V and J ends were trimmed by 5 bases and 4 bases, with 11 bases remaining between them. The CDR3 runs to 13 residues.

The chain has TRBV27 and TRBJ1-1, with 9 bases matching TRBD1. Germline assignment: CDR1 MNHEY and CDR2 SMNVEV (reference sequence). CDR3 length: 16 residues. V lost 8 bases and J lost 2; bases outside the gene matches: 12. The CDR3 region has the DNA TGTGCCAGCCGCCTCATCCCCACAGGGGGCAACACTGAAGCTTTCTTT. Amino acids: CASRLIPTGGNTEAFF.

V usage is TRBV9 and J usage is TRBJ2-5; 7 bases map to TRBD2. Germline-derived CDR1 and CDR2 are SGDLS and YYNGEE. V shed 2 bases, J shed 3 bases, and the junction held 10 bases outside the gene matches. This CDR3 has 16 residues. For the CDR3, the DNA is TGTGCCAGCAGCGTCAGCGGGGCCCCAGGCGAAGAGACCCAGTACTTC. Protein: CASSVSGAPGEETQYF.

The chain links TRBV5-1 to TRBJ2-2, with 9 positions matching TRBD2. The CDR3 loop spans 17 amino acids. Germline V gene data show CDR1 as SGHRS and CDR2 as YFSETQ. V lost 1 base, J lost 2 bases, and 6 bases stayed unmatched. The CDR3 spells CASSLYRGGGNTGELFF. The CDR3 nucleotides are TGCGCCAGCAGCTTGTATCGCGGGGGGGGAAACACCGGGGAGCTGTTTTTT.

The chain has TRBV7-2 and TRBJ2-2; D might be TRBD2 (7 bases). The V end lost 1 base, the J end lost 5 bases, and 11 bases lay between the germline ends. Germline V gene lookup returns CDR1 SGHTA and CDR2 FQGNSA. The CDR3 spans 15 residues. CDR3 amino acids: CASSLGGGGTGELFF. CDR3 bases: TGTGCCAGCAGCTTAGGAGGGGGAGGGACCGGGGAGCTGTTTTTT.

The genes are TRBV9 and TRBJ2-2; 7 bases are shared with TRBD2. This CDR3 spans 17 amino acids. Trimming took 2 bases from V and 4 from J; bases not matched to a gene: 11. The germline V gene has CDR1 SGDLS and CDR2 YYNGEE. CDR3 bases: TGTGCCAGCAGCGTCTTAAGTCTAGCGGTCACCACCGGGGAGCTGTTTTTT. Its protein is CASSVLSLAVTTGELFF.

J is TRBJ2-1 and V is TRBV19; 11 nucleotides agree with TRBD2. The length of the CDR3 is 13 residues. CDR1 is LNHDA and CDR2 is SQIVND in the germline V gene (reference sequence). Trimming cost V 8 bases and J 7 bases; bases outside gene matches: 4. CDR3 sequence (DNA): TGTGCCAGTCGACTAGCGGGGCGTAATGAGCAGTTCTTC. Translating it yields CASRLAGRNEQFF.